This TCR beta chain was recovered during a study of cytomegalovirus exposure and HLA in healthy donors. Study-wide points: Cytomegalovirus status was reportedly diagnosed by the classifier with high sensitivity and specificity. The study flagged some 170 TCR beta chains as cytomegalovirus-associated.

The CDR3 has 16 residues. V lost 3 bases and J lost 3, with 17 bases in between. CDR1 is WSHSY, CDR2 SAAADI, per germline. Here immunoSEQ multiplex PCR was the method, and the copy in TCRdb shows in-frame clones only, minus some. The table has approximately 270,000 clones, roughly 90% seen once. Regarding this clone: Its cognate antigen is unknown.

This chain joins TRBV10-2 and TRBJ1-2; D is uncertain. The source is a woman between 18 and 29 years old in good health and CMV-seronegative. Sequencing used PBMCs. As DNA, the CDR3 is TGCGCCAGCAGTGAATCGGGGATACTGCGCTACTATGGCTACACCTTC. This sequence encodes CASSESGILRYYGYTF.